These T cell receptor beta chains were read from a single sample in a study of blood T cell repertoires in COVID-19. Sequencing used immunoSEQ multiplex PCR; TCRdb keeps in-frame clones, though not all of them. This table holds under 25,000 clones, 75% to 90% found once. The material sequenced was peripheral blood. The receptors here all came from an elderly woman with acute or convalescent COVID-19. The CDR3 runs from the conserved cysteine through the conserved F or W. The D gene is left open where the match is weak. Part of the rows lack a size; the others show once, few, many or a class for expanded clones.

V gene: TRBV30; clone size: NA; J gene: TRBJ2-1; D gene: NA; CDR3 DNA: TGTGCCTGGAAAGGGGGAGAGCGCTACAATGAGCAGTTCTTC; CDR3 protein: CAWKGGERYNEQFF
V gene: TRBV2; clone size: NA; J gene: TRBJ2-6; D gene: NA; CDR3 DNA: TGTGCCAGCAGTGTTAGTGGGGCTGACGGGGCCAACGTCCTGACTTTC; CDR3 protein: CASSVSGADGANVLTF
V gene: TRBV18; clone size: NA; J gene: TRBJ1-3; D gene: NA; CDR3 DNA: TGTGCCAGCTCGCTAACAGGGCCTAACTCTGGAAACACCATATATTTT; CDR3 protein: CASSLTGPNSGNTIYF
V gene: TRBV7-9; clone size: NA; J gene: TRBJ2-5; D gene: NA; CDR3 DNA: TGTGCCAGCAGCCATCAAGAGACCCAGTACTTC; CDR3 protein: CASSHQETQYF
V gene: TRBV21-1; clone size: NA; J gene: TRBJ1-5; D gene: NA; CDR3 DNA: TGTGCCATCCACGCCCTAGTGAGCCGGGACAGTAATCAGCCCCAGCATTTT; CDR3 protein: CAIHALVSRDSNQPQHF
V gene: TRBV20-1; clone size: NA; J gene: TRBJ1-1; D gene: TRBD1; CDR3 DNA: TGCAGTGCCGGGACAGACACTGAAGCTTTCTTT; CDR3 protein: CSAGTDTEAFF
V gene: TRBV11-3; clone size: NA; J gene: TRBJ1-4; D gene: NA; CDR3 DNA: TGTGCCAGCAGCTTGGGGGGTGCTAATGAAAAACTGTTTTTT; CDR3 protein: CASSLGGANEKLFF
V gene: TRBV3-1/TRBV3-2; clone size: NA; J gene: TRBJ1-2; D gene: NA; CDR3 DNA: TGTGCCAGCAGCCTATCTGCGACAGAGAACTATGGCTACACCTTC; CDR3 protein: CASSLSATENYGYTF
V gene: TRBV15; clone size: NA; J gene: TRBJ1-3; D gene: NA; CDR3 DNA: TGCGCCACCAGACACTCTGGAAACACCATATATTTT; CDR3 protein: CATRHSGNTIYF
V gene: TRBV5-5; clone size: NA; J gene: TRBJ1-1; D gene: NA; CDR3 DNA: TGTGCCAGCAGCTTGGCGGGGGGGCACACTGAAGCTTTCTTT; CDR3 protein: CASSLAGGHTEAFF
V gene: TRBV11-3; clone size: NA; J gene: TRBJ1-3; D gene: TRBD1; CDR3 DNA: TGTGCCAGCAGCCGGATACAGGGGGGAAACACCATATATTTT; CDR3 protein: CASSRIQGGNTIYF
V gene: TRBV9; clone size: NA; J gene: TRBJ1-4; D gene: NA; CDR3 DNA: TGTGCCAGCAGCCCCGCGGACAGAACAAATGAAAAACTGTTTTTT; CDR3 protein: CASSPADRTNEKLFF
V gene: TRBV2; clone size: NA; J gene: TRBJ1-2; D gene: TRBD1; CDR3 DNA: TGTGCCAGCAGTCCCGACAGGGTCGGCTACACCTTC; CDR3 protein: CASSPDRVGYTF
V gene: TRBV19; clone size: NA; J gene: TRBJ1-6; D gene: NA; CDR3 DNA: TGTGCCAGTAGTATGGAGATTGGTTCACCCCTCCACTTT; CDR3 protein: CASSMEIGSPLHF
V gene: TRBV30; clone size: NA; J gene: TRBJ2-1; D gene: NA; CDR3 DNA: TGTGCCTGGACGTTGGCGGGGCCTTACAATGAGCAGTTCTTC; CDR3 protein: CAWTLAGPYNEQFF
V gene: TRBV6-1; clone size: NA; J gene: TRBJ2-5; D gene: NA; CDR3 DNA: TGTGCCAGCAGTGAATCAACTAGCCCACACCGGGCCCAGTACTTC; CDR3 protein: CASSESTSPHRAQYF
V gene: TRBV4-2; clone size: NA; J gene: TRBJ1-4; D gene: TRBD1; CDR3 DNA: TGTGCCAGCAGCCTTACCGGGACAGGGTCTAATGAAAAACTGTTTTTT; CDR3 protein: CASSLTGTGSNEKLFF
V gene: TRBV9; clone size: NA; J gene: TRBJ2-7; D gene: NA; CDR3 DNA: TGTGCCAGCAGCGTAGGCGTTCCTCCGGGCGAGCAGTACTTC; CDR3 protein: CASSVGVPPGEQYF
V gene: TRBV9; clone size: NA; J gene: TRBJ2-7; D gene: NA; CDR3 DNA: TGTGCCAGCAGCGTAGAACAGGTCCCCTACGAGCAGTACTTC; CDR3 protein: CASSVEQVPYEQYF
V gene: TRBV11-3; clone size: NA; J gene: TRBJ2-1; D gene: TRBD1; CDR3 DNA: TGTGCCAGCAGCTTGTCGGGACAGGGGTACAATGAGCAGTTCTTC; CDR3 protein: CASSLSGQGYNEQFF
V gene: TRBV6-4; clone size: NA; J gene: TRBJ2-3; D gene: NA; CDR3 DNA: TGTGCCAGCAGCAGGGGCAGGGGCTCCGATACGCAGTATTTT; CDR3 protein: CASSRGRGSDTQYF
V gene: TRBV30; clone size: NA; J gene: TRBJ1-5; D gene: NA; CDR3 DNA: TGTGCCTGGAGACAGGGAACCTATAGCAATCAGCCCCAGCATTTT; CDR3 protein: CAWRQGTYSNQPQHF
V gene: TRBV2; clone size: once; J gene: TRBJ1-1; D gene: TRBD1; CDR3 DNA: TGTGCCAGCAGTGAAAACTCAGGGGGCTACACTGAAGCTTTCTTT; CDR3 protein: CASSENSGGYTEAFF
V gene: TRBV5-6; clone size: NA; J gene: TRBJ1-2; D gene: TRBD1; CDR3 DNA: TGTGCCAGCAGCTTGGGGGACAGGAACTATGGCTACACCTTC; CDR3 protein: CASSLGDRNYGYTF
V gene: TRBV5-1; clone size: NA; J gene: TRBJ2-7; D gene: NA; CDR3 DNA: TGCGCCAGCAGCCCAGGGGACTACTCCTACGAGCAGTACTTC; CDR3 protein: CASSPGDYSYEQYF